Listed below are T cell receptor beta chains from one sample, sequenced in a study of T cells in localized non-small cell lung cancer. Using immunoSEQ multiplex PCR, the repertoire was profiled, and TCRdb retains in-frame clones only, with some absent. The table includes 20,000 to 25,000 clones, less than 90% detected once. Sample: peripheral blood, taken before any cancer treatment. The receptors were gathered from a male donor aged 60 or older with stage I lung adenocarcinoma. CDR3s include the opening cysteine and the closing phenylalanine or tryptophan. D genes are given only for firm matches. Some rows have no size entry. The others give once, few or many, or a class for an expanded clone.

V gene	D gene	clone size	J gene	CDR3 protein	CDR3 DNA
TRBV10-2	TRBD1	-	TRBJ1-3	CASSEGTAGGNTIYF	TGCGCCAGCAGTGAGGGGACAGCGGGTGGAAACACCATATATTTT
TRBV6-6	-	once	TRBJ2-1	CASSPVINSYNEQFF	TGTGCCAGCAGCCCGGTGATCAACTCCTACAATGAGCAGTTCTTC
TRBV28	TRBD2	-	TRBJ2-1	CASTPSASGRVNEQFF	TGTGCCAGCACCCCCTCCGCAAGCGGGAGAGTCAATGAGCAGTTCTTC
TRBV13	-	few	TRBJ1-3	CASNKGPSSGNTIYF	TGTGCCAGCAACAAAGGACCTAGCTCTGGAAACACCATATATTTT
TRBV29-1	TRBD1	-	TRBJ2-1	CSVGAGGGNEQFF	TGCAGCGTTGGGGCAGGGGGCGGGAATGAGCAGTTCTTC
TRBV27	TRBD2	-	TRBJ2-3	CASSLWVAGGQGDTQYF	TGTGCCAGCAGTTTATGGGTAGCGGGGGGCCAAGGAGATACGCAGTATTTT
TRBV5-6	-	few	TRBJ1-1	CASSFMGYGTEAFF	TGTGCCAGCAGCTTTATGGGGTATGGCACTGAAGCTTTCTTT
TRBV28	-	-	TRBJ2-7	CASSLRARLDGTYEQYF	TGTGCCAGCAGTTTGAGGGCCAGGCTGGACGGCACCTACGAGCAGTACTTC
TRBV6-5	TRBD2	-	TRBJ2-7	CASSSLAGGTSYEQYF	TGTGCCAGCAGTTCCCTAGCGGGAGGCACGAGCTACGAGCAGTACTTC
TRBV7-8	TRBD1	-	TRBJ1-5	CASSSGGLDQPQHF	TGTGCCAGCAGCTCAGGGGGATTGGATCAGCCCCAGCATTTT
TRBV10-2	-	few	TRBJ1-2	CASSESTRRADQYGYTF	TGCGCCAGCAGTGAGTCGACTCGGAGGGCGGATCAGTATGGCTACACCTTC
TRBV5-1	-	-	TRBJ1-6	CASSLGVGGQGIDSPLHF	TGCGCCAGCAGCTTGGGCGTCGGGGGGCAGGGGATTGATTCACCCCTCCACTTT
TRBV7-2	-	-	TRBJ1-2	CASSSATVDQSGYTF	TGTGCCAGCAGCAGTGCCACGGTCGACCAAAGTGGCTACACCTTC
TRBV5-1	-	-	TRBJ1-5	CASVKKGVTPIYQPQHF	TGCGCCAGCGTTAAAAAGGGGGTGACCCCGATTTATCAGCCCCAGCATTTT
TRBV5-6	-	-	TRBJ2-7	CASSFIRTTYEQYF	TGTGCCAGCAGCTTCATCCGGACAACCTACGAGCAGTACTTC
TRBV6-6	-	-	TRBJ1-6	CASSYRVRDSPLHF	TGTGCCAGCAGTTACAGGGTTCGTGATTCACCCCTCCACTTT
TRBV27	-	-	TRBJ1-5	CASSLFSGPNQPQHF	TGTGCCAGCAGTTTATTTTCAGGTCCCAATCAGCCCCAGCATTTT
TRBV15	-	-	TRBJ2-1	CATSRAGDLFDEQFF	TGTGCCACCAGCAGAGCCGGGGATTTGTTTGATGAGCAGTTCTTC
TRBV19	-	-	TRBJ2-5	CASSIDRLGGRETQYF	TGTGCCAGTAGTATAGATCGGCTAGGGGGGAGGGAGACCCAGTACTTC
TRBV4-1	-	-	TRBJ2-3	CASSQVGSGGTDTQYF	TGCGCCAGCAGCCAAGTGGGTTCGGGGGGCACAGATACGCAGTATTTT
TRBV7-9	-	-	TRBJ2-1	CASSTRISYNEQFF	TGTGCCAGCAGTACCCGGATCTCCTACAATGAGCAGTTCTTC
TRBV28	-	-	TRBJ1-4	CASSRFATNEKLFF	TGTGCCAGCAGCCGTTTCGCAACTAATGAAAAACTGTTTTTT
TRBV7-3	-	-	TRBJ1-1	CASSFAWDTEAFF	TGTGCCAGCAGCTTTGCTTGGGACACTGAAGCTTTCTTT
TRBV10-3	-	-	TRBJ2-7	CAISGPSATYEQYF	TGTGCCATCAGTGGCCCATCGGCCACCTACGAGCAGTACTTC
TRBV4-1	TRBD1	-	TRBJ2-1	CASSPWDRNNEQFF	TGCGCCAGCAGCCCTTGGGACAGAAACAATGAGCAGTTCTTC
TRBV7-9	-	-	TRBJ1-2	CASSLGARYGYTF	TGTGCCAGCAGCTTAGGGGCCCGTTATGGCTACACCTTC
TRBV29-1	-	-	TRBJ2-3	CSVEDTGRPTTDTQYF	TGCAGCGTTGAAGATACGGGCAGGCCCACTACAGATACGCAGTATTTT
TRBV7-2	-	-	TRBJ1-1	CASSGFQGSEAFF	TGTGCCAGCAGCGGTTTTCAGGGTAGTGAAGCTTTCTTT
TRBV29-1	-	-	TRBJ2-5	CSVEDLKGPGETQYF	TGCAGCGTTGAAGATCTTAAGGGCCCTGGGGAGACCCAGTACTTC